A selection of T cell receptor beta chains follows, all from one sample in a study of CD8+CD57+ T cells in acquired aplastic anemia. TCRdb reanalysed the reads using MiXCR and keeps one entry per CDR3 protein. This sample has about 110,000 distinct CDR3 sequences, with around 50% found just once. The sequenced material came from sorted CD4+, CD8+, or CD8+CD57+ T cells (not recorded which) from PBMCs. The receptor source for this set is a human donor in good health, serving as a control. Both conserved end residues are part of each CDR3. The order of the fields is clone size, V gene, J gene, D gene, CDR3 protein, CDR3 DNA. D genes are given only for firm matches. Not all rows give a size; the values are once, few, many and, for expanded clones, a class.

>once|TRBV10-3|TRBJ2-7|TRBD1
CAISGTGVSYEQYF
TGTGCCATCAGTGGGACAGGGGTCTCCTACGAGCAGTACTTC
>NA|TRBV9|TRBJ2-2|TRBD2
CASSQTSGGAGELFF
TGTGCCAGCAGCCAGACTAGCGGGGGGGCCGGGGAGCTGTTTTTT
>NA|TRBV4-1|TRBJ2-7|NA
CASSRDAYEQYF
TGCGCCAGCAGCCGGGACGCCTACGAGCAGTACTTC
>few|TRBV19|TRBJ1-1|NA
CASSYDNTEAFF
TGTGCCAGTAGTTATGACAACACTGAAGCTTTCTTT
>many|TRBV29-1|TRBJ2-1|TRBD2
CSASGKGSSYEQFF
TGCAGCGCTAGCGGGAAGGGGAGTAGCTATGAGCAGTTCTTC
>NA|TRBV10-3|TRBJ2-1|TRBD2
CAIKGGGGSYNEQFF
TGTGCCATCAAGGGCGGGGGGGGCTCCTACAATGAGCAGTTCTTC
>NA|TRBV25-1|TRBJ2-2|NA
CASSGGFGERSTGELFF
TGCGCCAGCAGTGGGGGGTTCGGAGAAAGGTCCACCGGGGAGCTGTTTTTT
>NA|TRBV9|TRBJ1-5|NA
CASSVGGGEGQPQHF
TGTGCCAGCAGCGTAGGAGGTGGAGAGGGTCAGCCCCAGCATTTT
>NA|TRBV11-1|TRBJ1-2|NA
CASSLDLSDYNSGNTF
TGTGCCAGCAGCTTAGATTTGTCCGACTACAACTCTGGAAACACCTTC
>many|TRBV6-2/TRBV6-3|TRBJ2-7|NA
CASSYGQTLTYEQYF
TGTGCCAGCAGTTACGGCCAGACATTAACCTACGAGCAGTACTTC
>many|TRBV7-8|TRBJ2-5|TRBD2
CASSPRMGLAGDQETQYF
TGTGCCAGCAGCCCTAGGATGGGGCTAGCGGGGGACCAAGAGACCCAGTACTTC
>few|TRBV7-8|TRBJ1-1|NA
CASSGPRGEAFF
TGTGCCAGCAGCGGGCCCCGGGGTGAAGCTTTCTTT
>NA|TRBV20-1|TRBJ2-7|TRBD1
CSAGRQGNHEQYF
TGCAGTGCGGGTAGACAGGGGAATCACGAGCAGTACTTC
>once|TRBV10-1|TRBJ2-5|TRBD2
CASGSSGERGETQYF
TGCGCCAGCGGATCTAGCGGGGAGAGAGGTGAGACCCAGTACTTC
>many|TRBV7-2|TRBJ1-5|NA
CASSPPSEQPQHF
TGTGCCAGCAGCCCACCGAGTGAACAGCCCCAGCATTTT
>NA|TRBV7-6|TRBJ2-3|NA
CASSRDSVRPDTQYF
TGTGCCAGCAGCAGAGACTCAGTCCGCCCAGATACGCAGTATTTT
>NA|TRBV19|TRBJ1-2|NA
CASSIDGLANYGYTF
TGTGCCAGTAGTATCGACGGGTTAGCTAACTATGGCTACACCTTC
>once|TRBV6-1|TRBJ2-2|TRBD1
CASRKDRGDTGELFF
TGTGCCAGTCGAAAGGACAGGGGCGACACCGGGGAGCTGTTTTTT
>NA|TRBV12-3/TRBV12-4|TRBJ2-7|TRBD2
CASSAGTSLSEQYF
TGTGCCAGCAGCGCCGGGACTAGCCTATCCGAGCAGTACTTC
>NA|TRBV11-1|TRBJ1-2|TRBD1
CASIPGGQGADYGYTF
TGTGCCAGCATCCCCGGTGGGCAGGGGGCCGACTATGGCTACACCTTC
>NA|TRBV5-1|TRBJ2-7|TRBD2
CASSFGLAGTYEQYF
TGCGCCAGCAGCTTCGGACTAGCGGGGACCTACGAGCAGTACTTC
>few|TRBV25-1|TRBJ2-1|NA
CASSGGGRGRNEQFF
TGTGCCAGCAGTGGGGGGGGCAGGGGGAGAAATGAGCAGTTCTTC
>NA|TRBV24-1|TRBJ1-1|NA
CATSDPDGRQTEAFF
TGTGCCACCAGTGATCCCGACGGGAGGCAAACTGAAGCTTTCTTT
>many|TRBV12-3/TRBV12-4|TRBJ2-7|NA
CASALVSSYEQYF
TGTGCCAGCGCCCTGGTGAGTTCCTACGAGCAGTACTTC
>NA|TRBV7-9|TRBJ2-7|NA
CASSFPASYEQYF
TGTGCCAGCAGCTTTCCGGCCTCCTACGAGCAGTACTTC
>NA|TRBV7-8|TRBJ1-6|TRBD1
CASSKTGTVNSPLHF
TGTGCCAGCAGCAAGACAGGGACAGTTAATTCACCCCTCCACTTT
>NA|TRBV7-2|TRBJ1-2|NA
CASSLQTTVGTF
TGTGCCAGCAGCTTACAGACAACTGTAGGCACCTTC